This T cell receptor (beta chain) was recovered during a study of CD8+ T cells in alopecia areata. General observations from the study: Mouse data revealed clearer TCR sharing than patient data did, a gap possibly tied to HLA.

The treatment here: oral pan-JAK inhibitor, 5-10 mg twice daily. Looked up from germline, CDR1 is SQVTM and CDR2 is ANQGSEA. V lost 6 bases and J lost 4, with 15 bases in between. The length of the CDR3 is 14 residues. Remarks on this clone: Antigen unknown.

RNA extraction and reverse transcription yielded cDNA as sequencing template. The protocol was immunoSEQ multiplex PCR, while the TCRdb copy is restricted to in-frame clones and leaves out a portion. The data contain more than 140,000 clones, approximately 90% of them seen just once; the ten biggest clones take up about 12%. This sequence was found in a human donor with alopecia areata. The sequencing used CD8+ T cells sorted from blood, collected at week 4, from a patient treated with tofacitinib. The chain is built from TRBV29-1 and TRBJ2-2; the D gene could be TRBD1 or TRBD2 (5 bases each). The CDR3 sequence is CSVEDILVTGELFF. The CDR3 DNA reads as TGCAGCGTGGAGGACATCCTCGTCACCGGGGAGCTGTTTTTT.